The 7 T cell receptor beta chains in this list originate from one sample, sequenced in a study of spatial heterogeneity in lung cancer. TCRdb processed the 5' RACE reads anew with MiXCR; each CDR3 protein has one entry. The table shows tens of thousands of distinct CDR3 sequences, with 9.5% to 15% occurring only once. Time point reported: sample taken at primary tumor resection. The sample consisted of PBMCs, taken at surgery. The origin of the receptors is a male donor with early-stage non-small cell lung cancer.

The genes are TRBV11-2 and TRBJ2-3, with D uncertain. With 3 bases removed from V and 1 base from J, the gap between germline ends came to 2 bases. From germline, CDR1 is SGHAT and CDR2 FQNNGV. CDR3 length: 12 residues. The DNA for the CDR3 is TGTGCCAGCAGCTTCCGCACAGATACGCAGTATTTT. Amino acid sequence: CASSFRTDTQYF.

This clonotype has at least ten counts. The chain has TRBV4-1 and TRBJ1-2, with 10 nucleotides matching TRBD1. V dropped 2 bases and J dropped 4; count of bases not matched to a gene: 7. Germline lookup yields CDR1 MGHRA and CDR2 YSYEKL. CDR3 size: 16 residues. The CDR3 DNA is TGCGCCAGCAGCCAACCCCTGACAGGGGGCATCTATGGCTACACCTTC. Protein: CASSQPLTGGIYGYTF.

There are a few counts of this clonotype. The CDR3 sequence: CASSLAGGLQPQHF. CDR3 in DNA: TGTGCCAGCAGCTTAGCAGGGGGCCTTCAGCCCCAGCATTTT. The chain recombines TRBV7-8 with TRBJ1-5, with TRBD1 matching over 7 bases. The CDR3 is 14 residues long. Germline V lookup: CDR1 SGHVS, CDR2 FQNEAQ. The J segment lost 6 bases and the V segment lost 0 bases, leaving 2 bases of the junction unmatched.

This chain uses TRBV30 with TRBJ2-2, with TRBD1 as a possible D gene (7 bases). Germline V gene lookup returns CDR1 GTSNPN and CDR2 SVGIG (reference sequence). This CDR3 is 15 amino acids long. V was pared by 0 bases and J by 7 bases, with 15 bases between. CDR3 loop: CAWSVQQGEVGELFF. The CDR3 DNA follows: TGTGCCTGGAGTGTACAGCAGGGGGAGGTCGGGGAGCTGTTTTTT.

This clonotype turned up a few times. The chain uses TRBV5-1 and TRBJ2-7; D unclear. The CDR3 has 12 residues. In germline, CDR1 is SGHRS, CDR2 YFSETQ. The V gene lost 4 bases and the J gene lost 4 bases, with 9 bases spanning the gap. The CDR3 sequence is CASSPNGYEQYF. In nucleotides, the CDR3 is TGCGCCAGCAGCCCCAATGGATACGAGCAGTACTTC.

The genes are TRBV7-2 and TRBJ2-5; D gene unclear. The CDR3 runs to 12 residues. Germline V lookup: CDR1 SGHTA, CDR2 FQGNSA. The V gene lost 3 bases and the J gene lost 5 bases, with 7 bases spanning the gap. CDR3 nucleotides: TGTGCCAGCAGCTTCGATCGTGAGACCCAGTACTTC. Protein sequence: CASSFDRETQYF.

This clonotype was picked up many times. The rearrangement links TRBV10-3 to TRBJ2-7, with 8 bases that match TRBD1. The CDR3 spans 16 residues. Germline-derived CDR1 and CDR2 are ENHRY and SYGVKD. Unmatched junction bases numbered 13, after V lost 6 bases and J lost 3 bases. The chain's CDR3 is CAISTSDRGRDYEQYF. The CDR3 region has the DNA TGTGCCATCAGCACCAGTGACAGGGGTAGAGACTACGAGCAGTACTTC.